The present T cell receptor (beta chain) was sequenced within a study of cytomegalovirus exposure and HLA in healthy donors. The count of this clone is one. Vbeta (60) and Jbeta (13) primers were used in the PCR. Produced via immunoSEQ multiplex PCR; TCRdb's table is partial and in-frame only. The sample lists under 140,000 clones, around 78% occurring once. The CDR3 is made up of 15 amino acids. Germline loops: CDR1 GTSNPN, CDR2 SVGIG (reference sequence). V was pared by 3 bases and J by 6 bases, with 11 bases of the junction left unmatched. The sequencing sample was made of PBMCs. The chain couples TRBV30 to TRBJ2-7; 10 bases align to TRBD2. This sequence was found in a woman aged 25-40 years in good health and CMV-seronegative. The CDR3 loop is CAWRKPSGRTGEQYF. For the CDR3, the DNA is TGTGCCTGGAGGAAGCCTAGCGGGAGAACAGGCGAGCAGTACTTC.